These 19 T cell receptor beta chains came from one sample sequenced in a study of OX40 agonist ivuxolimab in advanced cancers. Receptor amplification or capture employed the immunoSEQ multiplex PCR assay. The source is immuneACCESS, and TCRdb retained only in-frame sequences with V and J called. Part of the clones is not carried over; for the studies checked, unresolved V genes explain less than half of this, and the remainder is unexplained. Here the sample has around 16,000 clones; 75% to 90% occur a single time. The ten top clones hold 3.9% of the sample. Specimen: CD4+ or CD8+ T cells sorted from blood, collected in a trial of the OX40 agonist ivuxolimab. The receptors shown here come from an adult with an advanced solid tumor such as melanoma, head and neck, liver or kidney cancer.

The chain uses TRBV7-9 and TRBJ1-4; a possible D gene is TRBD1 (5 bases). V was pared by 5 bases and J by 8 bases, with 15 bases between. CDR1 is SEHNR and CDR2 is FQNEAQ in the germline V gene (reference sequence). This CDR3 is built from 14 residues. The CDR3 reads CASSARGGREKLFF. DNA of the CDR3: TGTGCCAGCAGCGCCCGTGGGGGTAGGGAAAAACTGTTTTTT.

The chain couples TRBV7-6 to TRBJ2-5, with 11 bases fitting TRBD1. The CDR3 is 16 amino acids. The germline V gene encodes CDR1 SGHVS and CDR2 FNYEAQ. J was trimmed by 5 bases and V by 5 bases; bases with no gene match: 10. CDR3 sequence reads: CASSGWTGGATETQYF. CDR3 DNA: TGTGCCAGCAGCGGGTGGACAGGGGGCGCGACGGAGACCCAGTACTTC.

This rearrangement joins TRBV28 to TRBJ2-5; the D gene is possibly TRBD2 (5 bases). V gave up 5 bases and J gave up 1 base, with 11 bases separating them. The germline gives CDR1 MDHEN, CDR2 SYDVKM. The CDR3 runs to 14 residues. CDR3 sequence reads: CASSGWRSQETQYF. In DNA, the CDR3 is TGTGCCAGCAGTGGGTGGAGGTCCCAAGAGACCCAGTACTTC.

The rearrangement uses TRBV19 and TRBJ1-1, with D hard to call. V was clipped by 1 base and J by 5 bases, with 8 bases between them. The V gene's germline CDR1 is LNHDA and CDR2 SQIVND (reference sequence). The CDR3 sequence is 13 residues long. The CDR3 DNA sequence: TGTGCCAGTAGTATAGTAGGAGGGACTGAAGCTTTCTTT. Its protein product is CASSIVGGTEAFF.

V usage is TRBV28 and J usage is TRBJ2-1; a possible D gene is TRBD2 (6 bases). Germline V CDR1 and CDR2: MDHEN, SYDVKM. The CDR3 covers 11 residues. The V end lost 10 bases, the J end lost 10 bases, and 14 bases lay between the germline ends. The CDR3 nucleotides are TGTGCCAACGGGGACTTCCAGGAGCAGTTCTTC. Protein sequence: CANGDFQEQFF.

The chain links TRBV19 to TRBJ2-3; D is ambiguous. Trimming pared 6 bases from V and 0 bases from J, leaving 7 bases between. CDR1 LNHDA and CDR2 SQIVND come from the germline V gene (reference sequence). CDR3 length: 13 residues. The chain's CDR3 is CASRTGSTDTQYF. The CDR3 nucleotides read TGTGCCAGTAGGACGGGTAGCACAGATACGCAGTATTTT.

This chain uses TRBV19 with TRBJ2-1; maybe TRBD1 (5 bases). Deletions cut 6 bases from V and 3 bases from J, with 9 bases between. Germline CDR1 and CDR2: LNHDA and SQIVND (reference sequence). The CDR3 contains 13 residues. CDR3 amino acids: CASRAGFYNEQFF. The CDR3 region has the DNA TGTGCCAGTAGGGCAGGGTTCTACAATGAGCAGTTCTTC. The full variable domain, its missing parts supplied by reference TRBV19 and TRBJ2-1, is DGGITQSPKYLFRKEGQNVTLSCEQNLNHDAMYWYRQDPGQGLRLIYYSQIVNDFQKGDIAEGYSVSREKKESFPLTVTSAQKNPTAFYLCASRAGFYNEQFFGPGTRLTVL.

The CDR3: CASSLDRDSSTDTQYF. The CDR3 DNA follows: TGTGCCAGCAGCTTGGACCGGGACTCTAGCACAGATACGCAGTATTTT. The chain recombines TRBV5-4 with TRBJ2-3; a weak D match, TRBD2 (6 bases). Germline V lookup: CDR1 SGHNT, CDR2 YYREEE (reference sequence). The V end lost 0 bases, the J end lost 0 bases, and 11 bases lay between the germline ends. The CDR3 totals 16 residues.

In DNA, the CDR3 is TGCGCCAGCAGCCAAGTAGATATGGGATTTGTAGGGAGTGAGCAGTTCTTC. This codes for CASSQVDMGFVGSEQFF. The V and J genes are TRBV4-1 and TRBJ2-1; possible D gene TRBD2, 5 bases. Germline CDR1 reads MGHRA; CDR2 reads YSYEKL. The CDR3 runs 17 residues. Trimming took off 1 base at V and 9 bases at J, with 22 bases between the two ends.

The chain recombines TRBV9 with TRBJ1-1; TRBD1 matches 8 bases. The CDR3 covers 15 residues. V dropped 3 bases and J dropped 8; count of bases not matched to a gene: 12. Germline CDR1 SGDLS, CDR2 YYNGEE. CDR3 loop: CASSESGDRWREAFF. The DNA of the CDR3 is TGTGCCAGCAGCGAAAGCGGGGACAGGTGGAGAGAAGCTTTCTTT. The full variable domain, rest sourced from reference TRBV9 and TRBJ1-1, is DSGVTQTPKHLITATGQRVTLRCSPRSGDLSVYWYQQSLDQGLQFLIQYYNGEERAKGNILERFSAQQFPDLHSELNLSSLELGDSALYFCASSESGDRWREAFFGQGTRLTVV.

This chain connects TRBV18 to TRBJ2-3, with TRBD2 matching 9 bases. Germline CDR1 is KGHSH and CDR2 is LQKENI. The J segment lost 2 bases and the V segment lost 5 bases, leaving 8 bases of the junction unmatched. CDR3 length: 16 amino acids. The CDR3 sequence: CASSAYSGSVTDTQYF. CDR3 DNA: TGTGCCAGCTCAGCATATAGCGGGAGTGTCACAGATACGCAGTATTTT.

The V gene is TRBV7-3, the J gene TRBJ2-1; tentative D call: TRBD2 (5 bases). With 7 bases removed from V and 4 bases from J, the gap between germline ends came to 11 bases. The CDR3 consists of 13 residues. The germline V gene has CDR1 SGHTA and CDR2 FQGTGA. CDR3 amino acids: CASKGEGYNEQFF. CDR3 DNA sequence: TGTGCCAGCAAGGGTGAGGGTTACAATGAGCAGTTCTTC. The entire variable domain, with the rest obtained from reference TRBV7-3 and TRBJ2-1, is as follows: GAGVSQTPSNKVTEKGKYVELRCDPISGHTALYWYRQSLGQGPEFLIYFQGTGAADDSGLPNDRFFAVRPEGSVSTLKIQRTERGDSAVYLCASKGEGYNEQFFGPGTRLTVL.

The sample holds a few counts of this clone. V and J are TRBV19 and TRBJ2-2, with D possibly matching TRBD2 (6 bases). CDR3 length: 14 residues. In germline, CDR1 is LNHDA, CDR2 SQIVND (reference sequence). V was pared by 5 bases and J by 3 bases, with 10 bases between. The CDR3 DNA reads as TGTGCCAGTAGTTCCGCGGGGTACACCGGGGAGCTGTTTTTT. Translating gives CASSSAGYTGELFF.

V gene TRBV9 combines with J gene TRBJ2-7, with TRBD2 identical over 14 bases. J was trimmed by 4 bases and V by 4 bases; bases with no gene match: 7. The CDR3 length is 16 residues. Germline V gene data show CDR1 as SGDLS and CDR2 as YYNGEE. CDR3 sequence: CASSPGLAGVGYEQYF. The CDR3 bases are TGTGCCAGCAGCCCGGGACTAGCGGGAGTCGGGTACGAGCAGTACTTC.

The chain uses TRBV29-1 and TRBJ1-4, with D perhaps matching TRBD1 (6 bases). Trimming took off 4 bases at V and 7 bases at J, with 10 bases between the two ends. The CDR3 totals 12 residues. Germline CDR1 is SQVTM and CDR2 is ANQGSEA. The chain's CDR3 is CSVAGVGEKLFF. CDR3 nucleotides: TGCAGCGTTGCAGGGGTTGGTGAAAAACTGTTTTTT.

The V and J genes are TRBV5-1 and TRBJ2-1, with D unclear. V gave up 5 bases and J gave up 8 bases, with 14 bases separating them. Looked up from germline, CDR1 is SGHRS and CDR2 is YFSETQ. There are 13 residues in the CDR3. CDR3 DNA: TGCGCCAGCAGATTCGCCGGGCTATATGAGCAGTTCTTC. Translated, it gives CASRFAGLYEQFF.

The gene calls are TRBV5-1 and TRBJ2-3; D call uncertain. V was pared by 0 bases and J by 6 bases, with 8 bases between. CDR3 size: 13 residues. Germline V gene data show CDR1 as SGHRS and CDR2 as YFSETQ. The CDR3 sequence: CASSLVSDDTQYF. CDR3 nucleotide sequence: TGCGCCAGCAGCTTGGTATCTGATGATACGCAGTATTTT.

This chain joins TRBV14 and TRBJ2-2; D unclear. Per germline, CDR1 SGHDN and CDR2 FVKESK. V dropped 3 bases and J dropped 10 bases, with 15 bases sitting between them. This CDR3 is built from 14 residues. The CDR3 nucleotides are TGTGCCAGCAGCCAGTTACACGGGTCCGTGGAGCTGTTTTTT. It codes for CASSQLHGSVELFF.

This chain uses TRBV28 with TRBJ1-1; D remains ambiguous. The CDR3 has 13 amino acids. V lost 6 bases to trimming and J lost 1 base, with 9 bases between them. Germline CDR1 and CDR2: MDHEN and SYDVKM. The chain's CDR3 is CASRGSKNTEAFF. Here the CDR3 DNA reads TGTGCCAGCAGAGGATCTAAGAACACTGAAGCTTTCTTT.